The entry below gives a single T cell receptor (beta chain) sequence along with its context. The assay was immunoSEQ multiplex PCR, and TCRdb's table has in-frame clones only and misses some. Here the sample spans about 190,000 clones, 70% to 85% being singletons. Trimming removed 6 bases from V and 10 bases from J; junction bases left unmatched: 16. Germline V gene lookup returns CDR1 MDHEN and CDR2 SYDVKM. The CDR3 contains 16 residues. This record belongs to a study of blood T cell repertoires in COVID-19. Study-level background: Sites across the United States, Italy and Spain contributed samples from acute and convalescent COVID-19. T cells, B-cell-depleted T cells, or PBMCs provided the cDNA or gDNA that served as material.

Source material: peripheral blood. The chain recombines TRBV28 with TRBJ2-3, with 10 bases that match TRBD2. The sequence derives from a man aged 50 to 60 who had recovered from COVID-19. CDR3 DNA: TGTGCCAGCAGGACCCGACTAGCGGGCGTCACAGAATCGCAGTATTTT. It codes for CASRTRLAGVTESQYF.